This entry features one T cell receptor (beta chain) sequence. The CDR3 is 13 amino acids. Per the germline V gene, CDR1 is MNHNS and CDR2 is SASEGT. Trimming stripped 5 bases from V and 3 bases from J, with 9 bases between. Researchers took RNA transcripts and amplified the TCR beta CDR3 regions from them. TCR CDR3 underwent first-round RT-PCR with the HTBI primer set. TCRdb re-derived calls from the multiplex PCR reads in MiXCR, one entry per CDR3 protein. Among nearly 600,000 distinct CDR3 sequences, 11% to 15% were seen once, and the ten largest hold roughly 5.5%. This entry belongs to a study of T cells in Graves' hyperthyroidism and ophthalmopathy.

The chain has TRBV6-1 and TRBJ2-3; unclear D gene. Sequences were obtained from blood. This TCR derives from a woman in her 30s with Graves' hyperthyroidism that later progressed to Graves' ophthalmopathy. CDR3 in amino acids: CASSTSRTDTQYF. The DNA of the CDR3 is TGTGCCAGCAGTACATCCCGGACAGATACGCAGTATTTT.